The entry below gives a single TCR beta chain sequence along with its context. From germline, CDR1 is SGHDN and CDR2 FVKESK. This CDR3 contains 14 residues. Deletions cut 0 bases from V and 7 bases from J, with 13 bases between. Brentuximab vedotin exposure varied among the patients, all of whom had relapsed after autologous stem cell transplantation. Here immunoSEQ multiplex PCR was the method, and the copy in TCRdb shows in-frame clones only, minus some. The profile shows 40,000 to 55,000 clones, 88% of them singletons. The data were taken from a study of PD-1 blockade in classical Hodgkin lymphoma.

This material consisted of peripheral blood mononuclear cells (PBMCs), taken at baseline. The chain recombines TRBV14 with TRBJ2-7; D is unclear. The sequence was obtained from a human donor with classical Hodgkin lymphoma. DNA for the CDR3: TGTGCCAGCAGCCAAGATTTCGCGTCGCTTGAGCAGTACTTC. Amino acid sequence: CASSQDFASLEQYF.